The subject of this entry is one TCR beta chain. CDR1 is LNHDA, CDR2 SQIVND, per germline (reference sequence). The CDR3 length is 14 residues. Trimming left V 5 bases short and J 4 bases short, with 14 bases between. The entry originates in a study of blood T cell repertoires in COVID-19. TCRdb's copy holds only in-frame clones and misses some; the assay was immunoSEQ multiplex PCR. The sample yields 200,000 or so clones, 89% seen once. The TCR comes from a man in his sixties who had recovered from COVID-19. The chain couples TRBV19 to TRBJ1-2; D is perhaps TRBD1 (6 bases). Sequencing was carried out using peripheral blood. The CDR3 DNA reads as TGTGCCAGTAGTTCACGGACAGACAGCTATGGCTACACCTTC. This translates into CASSSRTDSYGYTF.